The entry below describes one TCR beta chain. Its target is not known. The data stem from a study of shared clonotypes between healthy human individuals. Study results and limitations: Sampling covered blood only; tissue repertoires likely differ.

Some clones are missing from TCRdb's copy, which holds only in-frame ones; the method was immunoSEQ multiplex PCR. Among 550,000 to 700,000 clones listed, roughly 73% were seen once. V lost 6 bases to trimming and J lost 3 bases; unmatched junction nucleotides: 9. The germline CDR1 and CDR2 sequences are MNHEY and SVGAGI. This CDR3 is 15 amino acids long. This sequence originates from a woman in her 30s in good health. J is TRBJ2-5 and V is TRBV6-5; 8 nucleotides align to TRBD2. Sequencing was performed on memory CD4+ T cells sorted from blood. Specified subset: CD45RA-negative fraction. CDR3 DNA sequence: TGTGCCAGCAGACCAAGACTAGCGCCAAAAGAGACCCAGTACTTC. The encoded protein is CASRPRLAPKETQYF.